The 30 T cell receptor beta chains below all came from one sample that was sequenced in a study of early T cells in non-severe SARS-CoV-2 infection (dated by TCRdb to about 2021). The library came from 5' RACE. Instrument used: NextSeq 500. The public reads were run again by TCRdb, first through fastp at Q25 and then through MiXCR, and only productive beta chains were kept. Rows merge per CDR3 protein into single entries with the most common DNA and genes. Present in this sample are fewer than 65,000 distinct CDR3 sequences, 8% to 10% of which were seen just once. Of the sample, 1.2% falls within the top ten clones. The sequenced sample consisted of whole blood. These receptors originate from an adult who was a healthcare worker with PCR-confirmed SARS-CoV-2 infection or an uninfected control (not recorded which).

This clonotype was picked up a small number of times. This chain connects TRBV6-1 to TRBJ1-4; the match to TRBD1 covers 7 bases. The CDR3 loop spans 13 amino acids. Germline V gives CDR1 MNHNS, CDR2 SASEGT. V shed 11 bases and J 3 bases; nucleotides not matched to a gene: 6. Here the CDR3 DNA reads TGTGCCGGACAGGTCCCCGCTAATGAAAAACTGTTTTTT. This sequence encodes CAGQVPANEKLFF.

The rearrangement links TRBV29-1 to TRBJ1-2; 7 bases map to TRBD1. Trimming removed 0 bases from V and 5 bases from J; junction bases left unmatched: 12. Per germline, CDR1 SQVTM and CDR2 ANQGSEA. This CDR3 has 16 residues. Here the CDR3 reads CSVEDQPGPGGYGYTF. CDR3 in DNA: TGCAGCGTTGAAGATCAACCCGGACCAGGGGGTTATGGCTACACCTTC.

This clonotype was seen only a few times. This sequence joins TRBV9 and TRBJ1-2, with D perhaps matching TRBD1 (6 bases). Germline values: CDR1 SGDLS, CDR2 YYNGEE. CDR3 size: 17 residues. Deletions cut 0 bases from V and 2 bases from J, with 17 bases between. CDR3 DNA: TGTGCCAGCAGCGTAGATCTGGAGGGGGTTATCAACTATGGCTACACCTTC. The encoded protein is CASSVDLEGVINYGYTF.

The chain joins TRBV10-3 to TRBJ2-3; D is unclear. Germline V gives CDR1 ENHRY, CDR2 SYGVKD. Trimming stripped 8 bases from V and 0 bases from J, with 9 bases between. The CDR3 has 13 residues. The CDR3 loop reads CAILTSSTDTQYF. CDR3 DNA sequence: TGTGCCATCCTTACCTCTAGCACAGATACGCAGTATTTT.

This chain joins TRBV2 and TRBJ1-3, with no clear D. Trimming removed 6 bases from V and 0 bases from J, with 18 bases in between. Per the germline V gene, CDR1 is SNHLY and CDR2 is FYNNEI. The CDR3 loop spans 17 amino acids. The DNA of the CDR3 is TGTGCCAGCAGCACCCCGGCTTTTTCAAGCTCTGGAAACACCATATATTTT. This encodes CASSTPAFSSSGNTIYF.

This chain links TRBV9 with TRBJ2-3; D perhaps matches TRBD1 (5 bases). The V end lost 2 bases, the J end lost 3 bases, and 7 bases lay between the germline ends. Germline loops: CDR1 SGDLS, CDR2 YYNGEE. The length of the CDR3 is 13 residues. CDR3 amino acids: CASSVDRTDTQYF. For the CDR3, the DNA is TGTGCCAGCAGCGTCGACAGAACAGATACGCAGTATTTT.

This clonotype has more than one count but fewer than ten. The gene calls are TRBV19 and TRBJ2-3; TRBD1 matches 9 bases. The J segment lost 6 bases and the V segment lost 1 base, leaving 8 bases of the junction unmatched. Germline CDR1 reads LNHDA; CDR2 reads SQIVND (reference sequence). This CDR3 comprises 16 residues. In DNA form, the CDR3 reads TGTGCCAGTAGTATAGTCGGACAGGGGTCGTTGGATACGCAGTATTTT. Its translation: CASSIVGQGSLDTQYF.

This rearrangement joins TRBV3-1 to TRBJ2-3; D gene unclear. The germline V gene has CDR1 LGHDT and CDR2 YNNKEL (reference sequence). V gave up 0 bases and J gave up 0 bases, with 4 bases separating them. This CDR3 is built from 14 residues. CDR3 DNA: TGTGCCAGCAGCCAAGAGACGAGCACAGATACGCAGTATTTT. It codes for CASSQETSTDTQYF.

This clonotype came up many times. The V and J genes are TRBV7-2 and TRBJ1-1; D not resolved. Germline V CDR1 and CDR2: SGHTA, FQGNSA. The CDR3 contains 16 residues. Trimming took off 6 bases at V and 0 bases at J, with 17 bases between the two ends. CDR3 bases: TGTGCCAGCAGGTCCACCTCGGTGGTCATGAACACTGAAGCTTTCTTT. Translation gives CASRSTSVVMNTEAFF.

This clonotype was seen many times. This chain links TRBV6-5 with TRBJ2-3; a possible D gene is TRBD2 (5 bases). The V gene lost 5 bases and the J gene lost 7 bases, with 13 bases spanning the gap. The CDR3 contains 13 residues. The germline CDR1 and CDR2 sequences are MNHEY and SVGAGI. This CDR3 is CASSERLANTQYF. CDR3 in DNA: TGTGCCAGCAGTGAACGCCTAGCTAATACGCAGTATTTT.

This clonotype has a handful of counts. The chain combines TRBV6-5 with TRBJ2-5, with 7 nucleotides matching TRBD2. CDR1 is MNHEY and CDR2 is SVGAGI in the germline V gene. After removal of 6 bases from V and 4 bases from J, the junction contained 8 bases not matched to a gene. This CDR3 contains 14 residues. DNA for the CDR3: TGTGCCAGCAGAAATCGACTAGCATCAGAGACCCAGTACTTC. As protein: CASRNRLASETQYF.

This chain links TRBV5-1 with TRBJ2-5; tentative D call: TRBD2 (6 bases). V shed 3 bases and J shed 5 bases, with 11 bases lying between them. Germline V gene lookup returns CDR1 SGHRS and CDR2 YFSETQ. The CDR3 is 13 amino acids. CDR3 coding DNA: TGCGCCAGCAGCTCGACTAGAGGCGAGACCCAGTACTTC. Its protein product is CASSSTRGETQYF.

This clonotype turned up a few times. CDR3: CASSPSGGSHEQYV. The CDR3 region has the DNA TGTGCCAGCAGTCCCTCCGGGGGGTCTCACGAGCAGTACGTC. This chain links TRBV6-5 with TRBJ2-7; 7 nucleotides agree with TRBD2. Germline assignment: CDR1 MNHEY and CDR2 SVGAGI. The CDR3 extends over 14 amino acids. The V gene end was trimmed by 5 bases and the J gene end by 5 bases; junction bases not matched to a gene: 9.

This clonotype occurred a few times. The chain couples TRBV19 to TRBJ2-2; D call uncertain. Trimming shortened V by 3 bases and J by 0 bases, and 8 bases separated the two germline ends. The length of the CDR3 is 15 residues. Per germline, CDR1 LNHDA and CDR2 SQIVND (reference sequence). The CDR3 sequence is CASSITNANTGELFF. CDR3 DNA: TGTGCCAGTAGTATTACAAACGCGAACACCGGGGAGCTGTTTTTT.

The chain is built from TRBV6-1 and TRBJ1-1, with a possible D match to TRBD1 (6 bases). V lost 2 bases to trimming and J lost 4 bases, with 11 bases between them. Germline loops: CDR1 MNHNS, CDR2 SASEGT. The CDR3 runs to 14 residues. CDR3 DNA sequence: TGTGCCAGCAGTGAATCGACAGGCCGCACTGAAGCTTTCTTT. This codes for CASSESTGRTEAFF.

In this sample, this clonotype turned up a few times. The chain links TRBV7-2 to TRBJ2-3; 8 bases align to TRBD2. J lost 5 bases, V lost 2 bases, and 9 bases had no gene match. Germline CDR1 SGHTA, CDR2 FQGNSA. CDR3 length: 16 amino acids. DNA of the CDR3: TGTGCCAGCAGCTTACCAGCGGGGGCCCTAGTAGATACGCAGTATTTT. Translating it yields CASSLPAGALVDTQYF.

This clonotype was seen more than once but under ten times. The J gene is TRBJ1-1, the V gene TRBV25-1, with a tentative D call TRBD1 (5 bases). Trimming took 6 bases from V and 3 from J, leaving 11 bases between them. Germline V gives CDR1 MGHDK, CDR2 SYGVNS. CDR3 size: 13 residues. CDR3 region: CASSPGGDTEAFF. CDR3 bases: TGTGCCAGCAGCCCCGGAGGGGACACTGAAGCTTTCTTT.

V gene TRBV7-9 combines with J gene TRBJ2-6; D call uncertain. Germline-derived CDR1 and CDR2 are SEHNR and FQNEAQ (reference sequence). V lost 4 bases and J 0 bases, leaving 4 bases between the germline ends. This CDR3 has 14 residues. The CDR3 nucleotides are TGTGCCAGCAGCTCAAGCTCTGGGGCCAACGTCCTGACTTTC. Translated: CASSSSSGANVLTF.

This chain connects TRBV5-1 to TRBJ2-3; D is possibly TRBD2 (5 bases). The V and J ends lost 4 bases and 3 bases respectively, with 12 bases between them. This CDR3 region has 14 residues. Germline V gives CDR1 SGHRS, CDR2 YFSETQ. In DNA form, the CDR3 reads TGCGCCAGCAGCCCCGGACTTACTACAGATACGCAGTATTTT. Its protein is CASSPGLTTDTQYF. The whole variable domain, remainder taken from reference TRBV5-1 and TRBJ2-3, is KAGVTQTPRYLIKTRGQQVTLSCSPISGHRSVSWYQQTPGQGLQFLFEYFSETQRNKGNFPGRFSGRQFSNSRSEMNVSTLELGDSALYLCASSPGLTTDTQYFGPGTRLTVL.

In DNA, the CDR3 is TGTGCCAGCAGTTCGCCGGGGGACACAGATACGCAGTATTTT. Its translation: CASSSPGDTDTQYF. The V call is TRBV13, the J call TRBJ2-3; D may be TRBD2 (6 bases). The ends were cut back, 6 bases at V and 2 bases at J, with 12 bases in the middle. In germline, CDR1 is PRHDT, CDR2 FYEKMQ (reference sequence). This CDR3 spans 14 amino acids.

The CDR3 protein is CASGFVDRGGTEAFF. CDR3 sequence (DNA): TGTGCTAGTGGTTTCGTCGACAGGGGAGGAACTGAAGCTTTCTTT. The chain is built from TRBV12-5 and TRBJ1-1; 8 nucleotides agree with TRBD1. This CDR3 is built from 15 residues. Germline CDR1 is LGHNT and CDR2 is FRNRAP. J was trimmed by 5 bases and V by 3 bases; bases with no gene match: 8.

In its sample, this clonotype was seen a few times. V is TRBV6-6 and J is TRBJ1-5; D gene unclear. The CDR3 length is 15 residues. Germline assignment: CDR1 MNHNY and CDR2 SVGAGI (reference sequence). Trimming pared 5 bases from V and 0 bases from J, leaving 11 bases between. The CDR3 sequence is CASSHTRDSNQPQHF. The CDR3 DNA reads TGTGCCAGCAGTCACACCCGGGATAGCAATCAGCCCCAGCATTTT.

This clonotype was counted at least ten times. The genes are TRBV30 and TRBJ2-1; D gene uncertain. This CDR3 contains 12 residues. V was shortened by 1 base and J by 4 bases, with 5 bases between the two germline ends. Looked up from germline, CDR1 is GTSNPN and CDR2 is SVGIG (reference sequence). The CDR3 DNA is TGTGCCTGGAGTGGCACATACAATGAGCAGTTCTTC. Its translation is CAWSGTYNEQFF.

Many counts were recorded for this clonotype. This chain links TRBV6-1 with TRBJ2-2, with D tentatively TRBD1 or TRBD2 (5 bases each). Trimming pared 7 bases from V and 6 bases from J, leaving 15 bases between. The CDR3 runs 14 residues. Per the germline V gene, CDR1 is MNHNS and CDR2 is SASEGT. Written as DNA, the CDR3 is TGTGCCAGCACCGGGGCTAGAGTGCCCGGGGAGCTGTTTTTT. Its translation is CASTGARVPGELFF.

This clonotype was detected a few times. The CDR3 loop is CASSQDKISGETQYF. The CDR3 DNA is TGTGCCAGCAGCCAAGATAAGATTTCGGGGGAGACCCAGTACTTC. This chain connects TRBV14 to TRBJ2-5, with D possibly being TRBD2 (5 bases). This CDR3 spans 15 amino acids. Trimming took 0 bases from V and 5 from J, leaving 13 bases between them. Germline assignment: CDR1 SGHDN and CDR2 FVKESK.

This clonotype was counted only a few times. The chain combines TRBV27 with TRBJ2-3; 7 nucleotides match TRBD1. The V gene's germline CDR1 is MNHEY and CDR2 SMNVEV (reference sequence). After removal of 6 bases from V and 2 bases from J, the junction contained 8 bases not matched to a gene. This CDR3 region has 15 residues. CDR3 in DNA: TGTGCCAGCAGGCGAGACAGGGCTACCACAGATACGCAGTATTTT. Residues: CASRRDRATTDTQYF.

The J gene is TRBJ2-3, the V gene TRBV7-2, with D unresolved. The CDR3 loop spans 16 amino acids. V was cut by 3 bases and J by 4 bases, with 17 bases left in between. CDR1 and CDR2 from the germline V gene are SGHTA and FQGNSA. CDR3: CASSFSSTPVADTQYF. As DNA, the CDR3 is TGTGCCAGCAGCTTTTCAAGTACCCCGGTTGCAGATACGCAGTATTTT. The full variable domain, rest sourced from reference TRBV7-2 and TRBJ2-3, is GAGVSQSPSNKVTEKGKDVELRCDPISGHTALYWYRQSLGQGLEFLIYFQGNSAPDKSGLPSDRFSAERTGGSVSTLTIQRTQQEDSAVYLCASSFSSTPVADTQYFGPGTRLTVL.

The gene calls are TRBV10-2 and TRBJ2-2; maybe TRBD1 (5 bases). V dropped 6 bases and J dropped 1 base, with 9 bases sitting between them. Germline V gives CDR1 WSHSY, CDR2 SAAADI. The CDR3 length is 14 residues. The CDR3 sequence is CASRLGQNTGELFF. The CDR3 nucleotides are TGCGCCAGCAGGCTCGGACAGAACACCGGGGAGCTGTTTTTT.

This clonotype was seen only a few times. The DNA of the CDR3 is TGCGCCAGCAGCCCAGGAAACGCTCAAGAGACCCAGTACTTC. Amino acids: CASSPGNAQETQYF. The chain has TRBV5-1 and TRBJ2-5; D is unclear. This CDR3 contains 14 residues. Germline V gives CDR1 SGHRS, CDR2 YFSETQ. V lost 4 bases to trimming and J lost 2 bases, with 12 bases between them. The variable domain in full, with the rest retrieved from reference TRBV5-1 and TRBJ2-5, is KAGVTQTPRYLIKTRGQQVTLSCSPISGHRSVSWYQQTPGQGLQFLFEYFSETQRNKGNFPGRFSGRQFSNSRSEMNVSTLELGDSALYLCASSPGNAQETQYFGPGTRLLVL.

This clonotype was detected ten times or more. The genes are TRBV3-1 and TRBJ2-1, with TRBD2 matching over 7 bases. Germline trimming cut 1 base from V and 6 bases from J; bases unmatched to any gene: 6. The CDR3 has 15 residues. Germline loops: CDR1 LGHDT, CDR2 YNNKEL (reference sequence). The chain's CDR3 is CASSQGGLVRNEQFF. CDR3 nucleotides: TGTGCCAGCAGCCAAGGTGGACTAGTACGCAATGAGCAGTTCTTC.